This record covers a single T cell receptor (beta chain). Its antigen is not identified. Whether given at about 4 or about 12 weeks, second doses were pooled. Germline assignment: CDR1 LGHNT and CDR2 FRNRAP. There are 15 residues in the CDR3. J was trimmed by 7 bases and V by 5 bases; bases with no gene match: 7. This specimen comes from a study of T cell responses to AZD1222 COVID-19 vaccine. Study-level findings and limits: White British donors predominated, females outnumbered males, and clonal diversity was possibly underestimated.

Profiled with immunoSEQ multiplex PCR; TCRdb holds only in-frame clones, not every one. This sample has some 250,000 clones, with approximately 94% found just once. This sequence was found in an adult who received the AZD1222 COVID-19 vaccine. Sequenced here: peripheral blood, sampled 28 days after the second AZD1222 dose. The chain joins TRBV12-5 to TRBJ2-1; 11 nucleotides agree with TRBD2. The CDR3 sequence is CASGLSGGAGNEQFF. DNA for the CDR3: TGTGCTAGTGGTCTTAGCGGGGGGGCCGGAAATGAGCAGTTCTTC.